This TCR beta chain was recovered during a study of T cells and copy number aberrations in small-cell lung cancer (dated by TCRdb to the early 2020s). As for the study more broadly: To relate T cell metrics to mutations and copy number aberrations, the same tumor regions underwent both TCR repertoire sequencing and whole-exome sequencing. Tumor TCR data existed for under 20 patients, and some 14 patients had TCR data from both tumor tissue and normal tissue. The paper's findings and limits, for the study overall: The study was limited by a small sample size because surgical resection is uncommon in small-cell lung cancer, and the findings require validation. Lower T-cell density, richness and clonality were observed in tumors than in adjacent lung tissue, although the difference in density was not significant. All specimens were formalin-fixed paraffin-embedded tissue, which is known to introduce sequencing artifacts.

Donors were patients with limited-stage small-cell lung cancer who underwent surgical resection in Hangzhou, China, between about 2007 and 2021. Every donor underwent upfront surgery with no preoperative chemotherapy or radiotherapy, and no donor received immunotherapy either before or after surgery. All 20 or so patients in the sequenced cohort were identified as smokers or heavy second-hand smokers. Adjacent normal lung was taken at least 2 cm away from the tumor margin, and two pathologists confirmed by morphology that the adjacent normal lung was free of malignant cells. The study used multi-region TCR-beta sequencing of resected limited-stage small-cell lung cancers together with tumor-adjacent lung tissue to characterize T cell repertoire heterogeneity. The AllPrep DNA/RNA FFPE Kit (Qiagen) was used to extract genomic DNA from the FFPE tissue. The immunoSEQ hsTCRB Kit was used with multiplexed V- and J-gene primers to amplify TCR-beta CDR3 regions from genomic DNA. Unique DNA barcodes were added in a second PCR, and samples were pooled together with a negative and a positive control. The pooled TCR-beta libraries were sequenced using a 150-cycle paired-end protocol on an Illumina MiSeq. The original methods were these. Raw sequencing data were processed by Adaptive Biotechnologies into a report containing normalized, annotated TCR-beta repertoires. T-cell density was calculated by normalizing TCR-beta templates to usable DNA, with usable DNA estimated through amplification of housekeeping genes. Richness was defined as the count of unique rearrangements, and clonality was defined as 1 minus Pielou's evenness. TCRdb took over this immuneACCESS table, retaining in-frame rearrangements with V and J assigned. Such tables are incomplete; in checked studies, under half of the missing clones stem from an unresolved V gene, and the remainder is unexplained. V and J calls and clone size are as listed in that table; D and trimming were resolved from the DNA. Here the sample has 2,000 to 2,500 clones; approximately 81% occur a single time. 8.8% of the sample goes to the ten largest clones.

CDR1 SGHDN and CDR2 FVKESK are derived from the germline V gene. V and J are trimmed by 5 bases and 2 bases, and the gene matches miss 4 bases of the junction. From the cysteine up to the phenylalanine, the CDR3 has a length of 15 residues. Only the CDR3 part of the read is kept: 45 bases, read in frame from the first base. This clone was seen a single time. The antigen this receptor binds is unknown. Base quality data are lacking; no much larger clone is found one base away. The rearranged segments are TRBV14 and TRBJ2-1; 9 middle bases align to TRBD2. This TCR was sampled from a woman aged 60-75 years with small cell lung cancer. Sequencing was carried out using normal tissue next to the tumor. The nucleotides are TGTGCCAGCAGCTTTAGCGGGAGTGCCTACAATGAGCAGTTCTTC. The resulting protein is CASSFSGSAYNEQFF.